This T cell receptor beta chain was found in a study of cytomegalovirus exposure and HLA in healthy donors. This CDR3 region has 14 residues. CDR1 and CDR2 from the germline V gene are SGHRS and YFSETQ. V lost 2 bases, J lost 0 bases, and 9 bases lay in between. Use of 60 Vbeta and 13 Jbeta primers characterized the PCR. Assay used: immunoSEQ multiplex PCR; TCRdb lists only in-frame clones, some missing. The top ten hold 1.6% of the sample, which has about 190,000 clones, roughly three quarters seen once. The V call is TRBV5-1, the J call TRBJ2-7; D gene ambiguous. This TCR derives from a woman under 30 in good health and CMV-seronegative. The sequencing sample was made of PBMCs. The CDR3 is CASSFGVSSYEQYF. CDR3 DNA sequence: TGCGCCAGCAGCTTCGGAGTGAGCTCCTACGAGCAGTACTTC.